Detailed here is one TCR beta chain. It was across several immunoSEQ plates that each subset's genomic DNA was evenly split. Produced via immunoSEQ multiplex PCR; TCRdb's table is partial and in-frame only. The data hold around 350,000 clones, with 73% observed a single time. The data stem from a study of shared clonotypes between healthy human individuals. Across the whole study: Ranging from 18 to 49 in age, donors were two women and three men. The study used three CD4 naive, three CD4 memory, two CD8 naive and one CD8 memory plate per donor.

In the CD4+ fraction, cells were divided into CD45RA+ naive and CD45RA-negative memory subsets. Germline assignment: CDR1 GTSNPN and CDR2 SVGIG (reference sequence). The CDR3 contains 15 residues. V shed 3 bases and J shed 3 bases, with 18 bases lying between them. The receptor's source is a man in his thirties or forties in good health. The chain has TRBV30 and TRBJ2-7; no firm D call. The sample was memory CD4+ T cells sorted from blood. The sample's subset: CD45RA-negative fraction. CDR3 protein: CAWSLMGGPGYEQYF. CDR3 in DNA: TGTGCCTGGAGCCTCATGGGCGGACCTGGCTACGAGCAGTACTTC. Supplemented by reference TRBV30 and TRBJ2-7, the full variable domain reads SQTIHQWPATLVQPVGSPLSLECTVEGTSNPNLYWYRQAAGRGLQLLFYSVGIGQISSEVPQNLSASRPQDRQFILSSKKLLLSDSGFYLCAWSLMGGPGYEQYFGPGTRLTVT.